Included here is one TCR beta chain sequence, with context. These data come from a study of blood T cell repertoires in COVID-19. Everyone who took part was roughly 18 to 89 years old, and they came from about two dozen US areas. The recovered donors of Cohort 3 showed two negative PCRs, clearance, or symptom resolution. Per the authors' pipeline: Using reference gene primer amplification, nucleated cell counts were estimated. Assay used: immunoSEQ multiplex PCR; TCRdb lists only in-frame clones, some missing. V, J and clone size were drawn from that table, and D and trimming were deduced from the DNA. In the table there are 150,000 to 200,000 clones, roughly 82% of which are singletons. Sequenced sample: PBMCs or T cells enriched from blood (not recorded which). The clonotype originates from a man aged 50 or older who had recovered from COVID-19.

The CDR3 spells CASSITGGPYGYTF. CDR3 bases: TGTGCCAGTAGTATAACAGGGGGACCTTATGGCTACACCTTC. The chain has TRBV19 and TRBJ1-2; TRBD1 matches 8 bases. The CDR3 sequence is 14 residues long. Unmatched junction bases numbered 4, after V lost 2 bases and J lost 5 bases. Looked up from germline, CDR1 is LNHDA and CDR2 is SQIVND (reference sequence).